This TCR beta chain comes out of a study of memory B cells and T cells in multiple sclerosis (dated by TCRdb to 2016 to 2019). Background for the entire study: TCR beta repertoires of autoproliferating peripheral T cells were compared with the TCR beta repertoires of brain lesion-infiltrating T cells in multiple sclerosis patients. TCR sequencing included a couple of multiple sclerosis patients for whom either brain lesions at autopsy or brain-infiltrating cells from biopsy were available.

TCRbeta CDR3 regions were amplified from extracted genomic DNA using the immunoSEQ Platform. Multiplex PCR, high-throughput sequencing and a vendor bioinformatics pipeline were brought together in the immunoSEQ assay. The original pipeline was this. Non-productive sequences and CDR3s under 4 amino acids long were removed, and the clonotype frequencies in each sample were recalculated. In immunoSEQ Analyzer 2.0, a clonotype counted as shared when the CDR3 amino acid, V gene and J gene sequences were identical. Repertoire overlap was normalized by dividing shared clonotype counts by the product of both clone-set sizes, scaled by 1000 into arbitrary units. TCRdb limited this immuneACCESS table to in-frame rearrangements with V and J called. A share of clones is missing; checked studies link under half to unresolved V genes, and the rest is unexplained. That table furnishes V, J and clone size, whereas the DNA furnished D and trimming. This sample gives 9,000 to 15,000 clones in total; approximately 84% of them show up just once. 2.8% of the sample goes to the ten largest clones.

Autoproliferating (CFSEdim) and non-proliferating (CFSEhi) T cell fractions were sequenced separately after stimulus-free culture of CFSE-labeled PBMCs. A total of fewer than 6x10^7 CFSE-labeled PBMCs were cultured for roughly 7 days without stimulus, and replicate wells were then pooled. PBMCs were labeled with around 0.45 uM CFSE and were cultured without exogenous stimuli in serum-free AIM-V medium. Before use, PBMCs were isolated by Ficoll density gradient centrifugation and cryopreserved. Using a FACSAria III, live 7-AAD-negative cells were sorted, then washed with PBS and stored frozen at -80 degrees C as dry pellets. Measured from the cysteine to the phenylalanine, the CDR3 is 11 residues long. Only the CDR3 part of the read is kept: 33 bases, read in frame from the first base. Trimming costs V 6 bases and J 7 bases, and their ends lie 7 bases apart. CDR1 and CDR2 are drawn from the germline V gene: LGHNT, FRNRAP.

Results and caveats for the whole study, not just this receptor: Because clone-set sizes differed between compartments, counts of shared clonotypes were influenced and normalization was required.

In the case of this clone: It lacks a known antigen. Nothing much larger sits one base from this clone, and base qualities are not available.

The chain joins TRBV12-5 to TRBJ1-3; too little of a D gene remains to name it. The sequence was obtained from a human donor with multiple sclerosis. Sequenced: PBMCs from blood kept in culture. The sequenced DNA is TGTGCTAGTGGGGGCGAGAACACCATATATTTT. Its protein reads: CASGGENTIYF.